Each of the 13 T cell receptor beta chains below was sequenced from the same sample in a study of beta chain features in type 1 diabetes. All of the isolated RNA was reverse transcribed, so expressed TCRB transcripts were sequenced. The protocol was immunoSEQ multiplex PCR, while the TCRdb copy is restricted to in-frame clones and leaves out a portion. The table lists tens of thousands of clones, around a third of them singletons. Sequencing was done on a sample of stem cell memory CD4+ T cells from blood. The receptors shown here come from a woman between 18 and 29 years old in good health.

The gene calls are TRBV4-3 and TRBJ1-2, with TRBD1 matching 7 bases. V lost 4 bases to trimming and J lost 1 base; unmatched junction nucleotides: 9. The CDR3 spans 16 residues. The germline V gene encodes CDR1 LGHNA and CDR2 YSLEER. The CDR3 nucleotides are TGCGCCAGCAGCCCCGCAGCTGACAGGGATAACTATGGCTACACCTTC. Its translation is CASSPAADRDNYGYTF.

The rearrangement links TRBV7-2 to TRBJ2-7; 12 nucleotides match TRBD2. Germline CDR1 and CDR2: SGHTA and FQGNSA. The CDR3 covers 17 residues. V dropped 4 bases and J dropped 4; count of bases not matched to a gene: 11. Here the CDR3 reads CASSSPTSGGNRYEQYF. The CDR3 DNA reads as TGTGCCAGCAGCTCTCCGACTAGCGGGGGAAACAGGTACGAGCAGTACTTC.

In its sample, this clone was seen a few times. The chain is built from TRBV5-1 and TRBJ1-5; D ambiguous. This CDR3 spans 13 amino acids. Per germline, CDR1 SGHRS and CDR2 YFSETQ. V was shortened by 3 bases and J by 9 bases, with 13 bases between the two germline ends. The CDR3 DNA follows: TGCGCCAGCAGCTCTGACGGTCCAGGGCCCCAGCATTTT. Residues: CASSSDGPGPQHF.

This clone has just a few counts. The rearrangement uses TRBV6-1 and TRBJ2-2; TRBD2 might be the D (6 bases). Germline V gene data show CDR1 as MNHNS and CDR2 as SASEGT. The CDR3 spans 13 residues. Trimming pared 6 bases from V and 5 bases from J, leaving 10 bases between. CDR3: CASRAGRTGELFF. As DNA, the CDR3 is TGTGCCAGCAGAGCCGGGAGAACCGGGGAGCTGTTTTTT.

The chain links TRBV4-3 to TRBJ1-2, with 9 bases that match TRBD1. Germline lookup yields CDR1 LGHNA and CDR2 YSLEER. There are 16 residues in the CDR3. J was trimmed by 5 bases and V by 4 bases; bases with no gene match: 11. The DNA for the CDR3 is TGCGCCAGCAGCCTCGAGGGGGGGACAGGGTCTTATGGCTACACCTTC. Amino acids: CASSLEGGTGSYGYTF.

The V call is TRBV5-1, the J call TRBJ1-3; D is possibly TRBD1 (5 bases). V lost 4 bases, J lost 3 bases, and 11 bases lay in between. The germline V gene encodes CDR1 SGHRS and CDR2 YFSETQ. This CDR3 has 14 residues. CDR3 protein: CASSVQGSGNTIYF. In nucleotides, the CDR3 is TGCGCCAGCAGCGTTCAGGGTAGTGGAAACACCATATATTTT. Supplemented by reference TRBV5-1 and TRBJ1-3, the full variable domain reads KAGVTQTPRYLIKTRGQQVTLSCSPISGHRSVSWYQQTPGQGLQFLFEYFSETQRNKGNFPGRFSGRQFSNSRSEMNVSTLELGDSALYLCASSVQGSGNTIYFGEGSWLTVV.

V gene TRBV25-1 combines with J gene TRBJ1-5; the D gene is possibly TRBD1 (5 bases). The CDR3 is 15 residues long. Germline values: CDR1 MGHDK, CDR2 SYGVNS. V lost 3 bases, J lost 4 bases, and 13 bases lay in between. The DNA of the CDR3 is TGTGCCAGCAGTGAGTCTACAGGAGCGAATCAGCCCCAGCATTTT. Its protein product is CASSESTGANQPQHF.

This clone was counted between two and nine times. DNA for the CDR3: TGCGCCAGCAGCTTGGTCGGCAGGGAGGGCGAGCAGTACTTC. Amino acids: CASSLVGREGEQYF. The chain combines TRBV5-1 with TRBJ2-7; 7 bases are shared with TRBD2. V lost 0 bases, J lost 6 bases, and 6 bases stayed unmatched. Germline V CDR1 and CDR2: SGHRS, YFSETQ. The CDR3 loop spans 14 amino acids.

This sequence joins TRBV23-1 and TRBJ2-1; D not certain. TRBV23-1 is an ORF; its function is uncertain. The CDR3 runs to 17 residues. V gave up 3 bases and J gave up 0 bases, with 15 bases separating them. The CDR3 region is CASSHVDWLSSYNEQFF. The CDR3 DNA sequence: TGCGCCAGCAGTCACGTAGACTGGCTAAGCTCCTACAATGAGCAGTTCTTC.

The rearrangement uses TRBV18 and TRBJ2-3, with 7 bases matching TRBD1. Germline CDR1 reads KGHSH; CDR2 reads LQKENI. This CDR3 has 14 amino acids. V lost 8 bases to trimming and J lost 2 bases; unmatched junction nucleotides: 7. CDR3 sequence (DNA): TGTGCCAGCGCGGACAGGATCTTCACAGATACGCAGTATTTT. Translation gives CASADRIFTDTQYF.

The rearrangement links TRBV7-2 to TRBJ2-3; 10 nucleotides match TRBD2. Germline V lookup: CDR1 SGHTA, CDR2 FQGNSA. The CDR3 sequence is 18 residues long. V shed 3 bases, J shed 3 bases, and the junction held 12 bases outside the gene matches. The CDR3 coding sequence is TGTGCCAGCAGCTTCCCAAGGAGCGGGGGGGCCGGGACAGATACGCAGTATTTT. Protein product: CASSFPRSGGAGTDTQYF.

The gene calls are TRBV2 and TRBJ1-1; TRBD1 matches 8 bases. Germline CDR1 is SNHLY and CDR2 is FYNNEI. The CDR3 extends over 15 amino acids. V was pared by 0 bases and J by 11 bases, with 11 bases of the junction left unmatched. DNA for the CDR3: TGTGCCAGCAGTGAAGCGCAACAGGGGGAAGTAGCGGCTTTCTTT. Its protein product is CASSEAQQGEVAAFF. Variable domain in full (rest from reference TRBV2 and TRBJ1-1): EPEVTQTPSHQVTQMGQEVILRCVPISNHLYFYWYRQILGQKVEFLVSFYNNEISEKSEIFDDQFSVERPDGSNFTLKIRSTKLEDSAMYFCASSEAQQGEVAAFFGQGTRLTVV.

V is TRBV7-8 and J is TRBJ1-1, with TRBD1 matching over 7 bases. The germline V gene encodes CDR1 SGHVS and CDR2 FQNEAQ. V lost 1 base to trimming and J lost 2 bases; unmatched junction nucleotides: 10. The CDR3 length is 17 residues. CDR3 residues: CASSLGNTGAYNTEAFF. In DNA form, the CDR3 reads TGTGCCAGCAGCTTAGGGAACACAGGGGCGTATAACACTGAAGCTTTCTTT.